The present T cell receptor (beta chain) was sequenced within a study of blood T cell repertoires in COVID-19. Study-wide context: Sources were T cells, B-cell-depleted T cells, or PBMCs; the material itself was cDNA or gDNA.

The CDR3 runs 15 residues. V shed 2 bases and J shed 5 bases, with 15 bases lying between them. The germline V gene encodes CDR1 SGHTA and CDR2 FQGNSA. A Seattle source enrolled patients during active infection and followed them longitudinally. Original methodology: Estimation of nucleated cell counts was performed using reference gene primer amplification. Clones were sequenced by immunoSEQ multiplex PCR, and TCRdb holds only the in-frame ones, with some missing. The V and J calls and clone size are taken from that table; D and trimming were inferred from the DNA. The repertoire consists of just over 300,000 clones, with roughly 86% occurring once and the leading ten covering approximately 1.8%.

Sample: peripheral blood. The receptor was derived from a young woman with COVID-19, enrolled during active disease. This rearrangement joins TRBV7-2 to TRBJ1-1; a weak D match, TRBD1 (5 bases). The CDR3 sequence: CASSLLGGVQTEAFF. The CDR3 nucleotides are TGTGCCAGCAGCTTATTAGGAGGGGTTCAGACTGAAGCTTTCTTT.